The 11 T cell receptor beta chains below come from one sample, sequenced in a study of blood T cell repertoires in COVID-19. Profiling relied on immunoSEQ multiplex PCR, and the TCRdb table lists in-frame clones only, not all of them. Found here are 130,000 to 150,000 clones, around 81% of them singletons; the top ten hold roughly 13%. Sequences were obtained from peripheral blood. The origin of the receptors is a man aged 60 to 69 with active or convalescent COVID-19.

The gene calls are TRBV18 and TRBJ1-1; 7 nucleotides match TRBD1. CDR1 is KGHSH and CDR2 is LQKENI in the germline V gene. J gave up 1 base and V 6 bases, and 2 bases lay outside the gene matches. This CDR3 region has 13 residues. The CDR3 nucleotides are TGTGCCAGCTCCGGACAGGAGAACACTGAAGCTTTCTTT. It codes for CASSGQENTEAFF.

The CDR3 coding sequence is TGTGCCAGCAGTAGCGTACCCTACGAGCAGTACTTC. Protein product: CASSSVPYEQYF. This chain uses TRBV12-3 or TRBV12-4 with TRBJ2-7; D is ambiguous. Trimming shortened V by 5 bases and J by 2 bases, and 7 bases separated the two germline ends. CDR3 length: 12 amino acids.

A word on this clone: At the DNA level, this CDR3 is encoded by other sequences in the same sample as well. This rearrangement joins TRBV18 to TRBJ2-5; 12 nucleotides align to TRBD2. The CDR3 spans 14 residues. The V segment lost 6 bases and the J segment 5 bases; nucleotides outside the gene matches: 4. The germline gives CDR1 KGHSH, CDR2 LQKENI. CDR3 residues: CASSPLAGGETQYF. DNA for the CDR3: TGTGCCAGCTCTCCTCTAGCGGGAGGGGAGACCCAGTACTTC. Filled out from reference TRBV18 and TRBJ2-5, the complete variable domain reads NAGVMQNPRHLVRRRGQEARLRCSPMKGHSHVYWYRQLPEEGLKFMVYLQKENIIDESGMPKERFSAEFPKEGPSILRIQQVVRGDSAAYFCASSPLAGGETQYFGPGTRLLVL.

In this sample, this clone turned up once. The chain carries TRBV10-3 and TRBJ1-1; maybe TRBD1 (5 bases). V was shortened by 3 bases and J by 3 bases, with 11 bases between the two germline ends. The CDR3 totals 14 residues. Germline V CDR1 and CDR2: ENHRY, SYGVKD. CDR3 amino acids: CAISEADRDTEAFF. In DNA form, the CDR3 reads TGTGCCATCAGTGAAGCCGACAGAGACACTGAAGCTTTCTTT.

The rearrangement uses TRBV7-2 and TRBJ1-5; perhaps TRBD1 as D (6 bases). V lost 5 bases to trimming and J lost 5 bases, with 10 bases between them. The CDR3 contains 13 residues. The V gene's germline CDR1 is SGHTA and CDR2 FQGNSA. CDR3 sequence (DNA): TGTGCCAGCAGCCGGGACACCTATCAGCCCCAGCATTTT. Translating it yields CASSRDTYQPQHF.

This sequence joins TRBV19 and TRBJ2-2, with 7 bases lining up with TRBD1. CDR3 length: 18 amino acids. CDR1 LNHDA and CDR2 SQIVND come from the germline V gene (reference sequence). Losses at the gene ends were 4 bases for V and 0 bases for J; bases not matched to a gene: 11. The CDR3 coding sequence is TGTGCCAGTAGTAACGTAGTCGGACAGGTCGCGAACACCGGGGAGCTGTTTTTT. Translating gives CASSNVVGQVANTGELFF.

V usage is TRBV11-3 and J usage is TRBJ1-1; no definite D call. Germline V CDR1 and CDR2: SGHNT, YENEEA. The CDR3 consists of 13 residues. The ends were cut back, 3 bases at V and 0 bases at J, with 5 bases in the middle. The CDR3 protein is CASSFSVNTEAFF. Here the CDR3 DNA reads TGTGCCAGCAGCTTCAGCGTGAACACTGAAGCTTTCTTT. Complete variable domain (other parts from reference TRBV11-3 and TRBJ1-1): EAGVVQSPRYKIIEKKQPVAFWCNPISGHNTLYWYLQNLGQGPELLIRYENEEAVDDSQLPKDRFSAERLKGVDSTLKIQPAELGDSAVYLCASSFSVNTEAFFGQGTRLTVV.

The genes are TRBV7-9 and TRBJ1-1; no clear D gene. The CDR3 is 12 residues long. Trimming shortened V by 3 bases and J by 10 bases, and 12 bases separated the two germline ends. The V gene's germline CDR1 is SEHNR and CDR2 FQNEAQ (reference sequence). The CDR3 spells CASSLVASIAFF. The CDR3 DNA is TGTGCCAGCAGCTTGGTTGCGAGTATAGCTTTCTTT. Full variable domain (outside the CDR3, taken from reference TRBV7-9 and TRBJ1-1): DTGVSQNPRHKITKRGQNVTFRCDPISEHNRLYWYRQTLGQGPEFLTYFQNEAQLEKSRLLSDRFSAERPKGSFSTLEIQRTEQGDSAMYLCASSLVASIAFFGQGTRLTVV.

The chain carries TRBV7-8 and TRBJ1-1, with D unresolved. This CDR3 region has 11 residues. Trimming took off 5 bases at V and 6 bases at J, with 7 bases between the two ends. Germline assignment: CDR1 SGHVS and CDR2 FQNEAQ. DNA for the CDR3: TGTGCCAGCAGCCCATTAGCTGAAGCTTTCTTT. Residues: CASSPLAEAFF.

V and J are TRBV18 and TRBJ1-4; 10 bases are shared with TRBD1. This CDR3 region has 15 residues. CDR1 KGHSH and CDR2 LQKENI come from the germline V gene. J gave up 8 bases and V 3 bases, and 6 bases lay outside the gene matches. CDR3 bases: TGTGCCAGCTCACCGGGACAGGGGAGTAGCGAAAAACTGTTTTTT. Translating it yields CASSPGQGSSEKLFF.

This clone was picked up many times. The chain carries TRBV14 and TRBJ2-7; possibly TRBD2 for D (5 bases). The CDR3 sequence is 13 residues long. Per germline, CDR1 SGHDN and CDR2 FVKESK. Trimming shortened V by 0 bases and J by 7 bases, and 10 bases separated the two germline ends. The chain's CDR3 is CASSQEGSGEQYF. The CDR3 DNA is TGTGCCAGCAGCCAAGAAGGATCGGGGGAGCAGTACTTC.